Described below is a single TCR beta chain sequence and its context. This sample is drawn from a study of blood T cell repertoires in COVID-19. Across the study: Whether acute or convalescent, the COVID-19 samples came from the United States, Italy and Spain.

The germline V gene encodes CDR1 SGHTS and CDR2 YDEGEE. The germline V and J ends were trimmed by 2 bases and 3 bases, with 8 bases remaining between them. The CDR3 covers 13 residues. In the original processing: Nucleated cell counts were estimated from reference gene primer amplification. Sequencing used immunoSEQ multiplex PCR; TCRdb keeps in-frame clones, though not all of them. V and J calls and clone size are those listed in that table; D and trimming were worked out from the DNA. Among approximately 280,000 clones listed, around 91% were seen once. The specimen was PBMCs or T cells enriched from blood (not recorded which). This receptor was identified in a woman between 18 and 29 years old with acute COVID-19. This chain joins TRBV5-8 and TRBJ1-2; D uncertain. The DNA of the CDR3 is TGTGCCAGCAGCTTCGAGATGGACTATGGCTACACCTTC. This gives the protein CASSFEMDYGYTF.